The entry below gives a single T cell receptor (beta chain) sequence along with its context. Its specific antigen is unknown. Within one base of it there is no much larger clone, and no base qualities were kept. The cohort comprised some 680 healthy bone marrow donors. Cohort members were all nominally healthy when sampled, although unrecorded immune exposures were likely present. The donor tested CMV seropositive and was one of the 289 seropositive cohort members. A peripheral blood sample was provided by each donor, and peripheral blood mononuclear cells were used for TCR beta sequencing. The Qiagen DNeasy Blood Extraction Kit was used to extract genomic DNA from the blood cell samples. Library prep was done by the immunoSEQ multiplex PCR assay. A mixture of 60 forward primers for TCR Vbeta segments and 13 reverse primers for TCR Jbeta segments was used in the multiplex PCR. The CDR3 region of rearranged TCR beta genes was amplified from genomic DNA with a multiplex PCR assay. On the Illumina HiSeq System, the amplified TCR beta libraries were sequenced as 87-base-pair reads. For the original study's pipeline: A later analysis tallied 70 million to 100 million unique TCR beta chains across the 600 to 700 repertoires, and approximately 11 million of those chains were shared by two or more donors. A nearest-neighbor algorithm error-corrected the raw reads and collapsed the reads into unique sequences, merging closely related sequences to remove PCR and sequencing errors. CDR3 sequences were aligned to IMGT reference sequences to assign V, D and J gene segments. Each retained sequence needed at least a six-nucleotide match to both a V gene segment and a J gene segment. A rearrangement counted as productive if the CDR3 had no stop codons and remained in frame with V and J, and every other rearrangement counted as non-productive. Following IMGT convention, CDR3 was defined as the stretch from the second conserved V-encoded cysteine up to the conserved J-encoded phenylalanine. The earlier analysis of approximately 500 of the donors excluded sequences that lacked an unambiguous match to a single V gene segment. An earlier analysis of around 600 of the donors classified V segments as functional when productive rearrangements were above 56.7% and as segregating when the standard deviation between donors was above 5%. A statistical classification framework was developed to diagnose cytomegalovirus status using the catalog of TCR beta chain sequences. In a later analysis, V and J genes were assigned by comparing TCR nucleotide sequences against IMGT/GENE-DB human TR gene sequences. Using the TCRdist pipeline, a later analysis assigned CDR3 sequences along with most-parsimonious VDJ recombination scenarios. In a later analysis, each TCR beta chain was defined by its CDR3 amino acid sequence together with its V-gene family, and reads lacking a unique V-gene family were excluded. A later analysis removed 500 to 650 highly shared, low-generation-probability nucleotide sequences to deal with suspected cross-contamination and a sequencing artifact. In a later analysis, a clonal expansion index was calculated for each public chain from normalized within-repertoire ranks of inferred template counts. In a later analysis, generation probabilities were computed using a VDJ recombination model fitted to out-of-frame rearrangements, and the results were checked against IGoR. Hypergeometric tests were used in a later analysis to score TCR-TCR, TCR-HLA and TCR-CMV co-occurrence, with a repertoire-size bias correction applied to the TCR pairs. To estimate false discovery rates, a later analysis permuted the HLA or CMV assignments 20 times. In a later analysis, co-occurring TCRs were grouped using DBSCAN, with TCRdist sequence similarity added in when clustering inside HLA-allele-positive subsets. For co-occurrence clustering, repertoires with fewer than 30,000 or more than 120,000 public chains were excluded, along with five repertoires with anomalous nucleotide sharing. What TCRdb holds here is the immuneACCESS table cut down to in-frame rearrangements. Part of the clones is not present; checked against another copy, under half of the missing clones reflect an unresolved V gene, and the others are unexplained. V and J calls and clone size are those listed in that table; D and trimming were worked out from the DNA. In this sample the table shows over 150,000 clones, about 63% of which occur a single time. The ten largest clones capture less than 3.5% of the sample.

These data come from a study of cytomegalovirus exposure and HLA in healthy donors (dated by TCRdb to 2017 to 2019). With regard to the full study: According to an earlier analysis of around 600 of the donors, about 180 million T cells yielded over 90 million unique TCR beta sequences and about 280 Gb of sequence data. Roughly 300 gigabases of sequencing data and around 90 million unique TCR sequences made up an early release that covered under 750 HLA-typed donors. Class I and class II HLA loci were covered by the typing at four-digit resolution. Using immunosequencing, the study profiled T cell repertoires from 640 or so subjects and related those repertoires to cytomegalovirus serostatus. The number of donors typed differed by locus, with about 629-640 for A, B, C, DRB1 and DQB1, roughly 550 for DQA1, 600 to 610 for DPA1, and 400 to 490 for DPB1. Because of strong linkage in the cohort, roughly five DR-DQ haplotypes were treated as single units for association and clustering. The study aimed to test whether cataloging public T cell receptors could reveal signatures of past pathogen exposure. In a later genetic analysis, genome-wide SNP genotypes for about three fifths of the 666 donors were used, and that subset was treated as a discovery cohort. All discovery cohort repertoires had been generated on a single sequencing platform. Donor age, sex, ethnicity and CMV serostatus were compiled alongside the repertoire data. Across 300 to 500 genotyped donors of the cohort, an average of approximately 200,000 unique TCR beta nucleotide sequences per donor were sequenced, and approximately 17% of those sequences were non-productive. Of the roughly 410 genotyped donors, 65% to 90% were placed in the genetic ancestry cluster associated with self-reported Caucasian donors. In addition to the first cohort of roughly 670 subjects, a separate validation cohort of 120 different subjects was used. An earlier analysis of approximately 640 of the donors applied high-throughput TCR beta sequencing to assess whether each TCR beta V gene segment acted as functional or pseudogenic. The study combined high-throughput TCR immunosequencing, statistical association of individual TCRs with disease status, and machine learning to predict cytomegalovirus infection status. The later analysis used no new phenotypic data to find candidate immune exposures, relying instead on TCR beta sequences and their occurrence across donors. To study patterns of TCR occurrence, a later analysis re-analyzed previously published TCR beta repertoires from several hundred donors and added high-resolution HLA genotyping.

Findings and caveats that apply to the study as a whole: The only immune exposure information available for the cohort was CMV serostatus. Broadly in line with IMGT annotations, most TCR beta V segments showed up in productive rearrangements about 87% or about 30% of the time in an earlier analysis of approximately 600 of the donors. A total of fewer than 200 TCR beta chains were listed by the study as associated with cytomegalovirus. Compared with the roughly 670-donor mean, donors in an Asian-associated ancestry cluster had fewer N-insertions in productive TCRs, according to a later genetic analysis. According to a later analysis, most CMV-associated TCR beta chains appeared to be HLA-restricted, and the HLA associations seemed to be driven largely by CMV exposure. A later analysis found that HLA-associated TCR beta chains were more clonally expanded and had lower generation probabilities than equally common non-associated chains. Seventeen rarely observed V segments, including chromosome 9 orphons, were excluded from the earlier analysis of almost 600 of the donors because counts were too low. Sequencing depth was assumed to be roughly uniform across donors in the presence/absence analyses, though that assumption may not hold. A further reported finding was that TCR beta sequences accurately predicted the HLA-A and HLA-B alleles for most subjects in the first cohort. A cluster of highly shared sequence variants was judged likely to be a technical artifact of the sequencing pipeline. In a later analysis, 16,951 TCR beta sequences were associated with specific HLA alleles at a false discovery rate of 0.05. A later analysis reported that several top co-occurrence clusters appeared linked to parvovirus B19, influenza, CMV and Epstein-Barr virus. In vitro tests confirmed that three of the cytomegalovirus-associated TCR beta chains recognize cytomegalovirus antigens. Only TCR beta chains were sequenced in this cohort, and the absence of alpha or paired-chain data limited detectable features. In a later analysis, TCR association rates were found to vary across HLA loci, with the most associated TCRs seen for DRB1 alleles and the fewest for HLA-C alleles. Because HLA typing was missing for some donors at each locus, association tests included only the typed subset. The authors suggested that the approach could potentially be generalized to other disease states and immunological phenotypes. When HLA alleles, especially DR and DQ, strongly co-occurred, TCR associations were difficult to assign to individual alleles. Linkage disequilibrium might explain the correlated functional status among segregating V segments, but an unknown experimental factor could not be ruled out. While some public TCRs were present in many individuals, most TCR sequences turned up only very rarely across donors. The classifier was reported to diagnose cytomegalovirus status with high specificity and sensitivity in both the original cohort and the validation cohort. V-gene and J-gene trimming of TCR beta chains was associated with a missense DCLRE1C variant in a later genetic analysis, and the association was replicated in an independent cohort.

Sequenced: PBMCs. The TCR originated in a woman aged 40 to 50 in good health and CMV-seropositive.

The nucleotide sequence reads TGTGCCAGCAGTGCCGGGGTCACTGAAGCTTTCTTT. Its protein is CASSAGVTEAFF. This sequence uses TRBV25-1 and TRBJ1-1; no D gene is confidently identified. Inclusive of the bounding cysteine and phenylalanine, the CDR3 is 12 residues long. The sequence is cut down to CDR3 DNA, 36 bases in frame from base 1. The CDR1 and CDR2 encoded by the germline V gene are MGHDK and SYGVNS. V and J lose 4 bases and 4 bases, and a span of 7 bases separates them.